Below are 30 T cell receptor beta chains sequenced from a single sample in a study of blood T cell repertoires in COVID-19. Produced via immunoSEQ multiplex PCR; TCRdb's table is partial and in-frame only. Of some 670,000 clones in the sample, around 90% were seen once. The sequencing input was peripheral blood. These receptors were collected from a woman younger than 35 with acute or convalescent COVID-19.

For this clone: The same CDR3 arises from other DNA sequences in this sample as well. The CDR3 DNA sequence: TGTGCCAGCAGCTTAAGCCAGGGTTCTGGAAACACCATATATTTT. This codes for CASSLSQGSGNTIYF. The chain carries TRBV7-9 and TRBJ1-3; tentatively, D is TRBD1 (5 bases). The germline CDR1 and CDR2 sequences are SEHNR and FQNEAQ (reference sequence). V shed 2 bases and J shed 1 base, with 9 bases lying between them. CDR3 length: 15 residues.

The V gene is TRBV2, the J gene TRBJ1-5; D might be TRBD1 (6 bases). The CDR3 spans 14 residues. Trimming left V 7 bases short and J 1 base short, with 11 bases between. Looked up from germline, CDR1 is SNHLY and CDR2 is FYNNEI. CDR3 residues: CASTPGASNQPQHF. In nucleotides, the CDR3 is TGTGCCAGCACCCCAGGGGCGAGCAATCAGCCCCAGCATTTT. Combining the CDR3 with reference TRBV2 and TRBJ1-5 gives the whole variable domain EPEVTQTPSHQVTQMGQEVILRCVPISNHLYFYWYRQILGQKVEFLVSFYNNEISEKSEIFDDQFSVERPDGSNFTLKIRSTKLEDSAMYFCASTPGASNQPQHFGDGTRLSIL.

About this clone: Distinct nucleotide sequences in the sample also encode this CDR3. The chain couples TRBV12-3 or TRBV12-4 to TRBJ2-1; D remains unclear. V lost 5 bases, J lost 10 bases, and 9 bases lay in between. The CDR3 extends over 11 amino acids. CDR3 residues: CASSLTWEQFF. The CDR3 bases are TGTGCCAGCAGTCTGACTTGGGAGCAGTTCTTC.

V and J are TRBV7-9 and TRBJ1-1; weak D call: TRBD1 (5 bases). This CDR3 contains 13 residues. V was cut by 6 bases and J by 4 bases, with 12 bases left in between. Looked up from germline, CDR1 is SEHNR and CDR2 is FQNEAQ (reference sequence). Here the CDR3 reads CASSSQGGTEAFF. As DNA, the CDR3 is TGTGCCAGCAGTTCTCAGGGAGGCACTGAAGCTTTCTTT.

Of note for this clone: In the same sample, other DNA sequences code for this CDR3. In DNA form, the CDR3 reads TGTGCCAGCAGCTTAGCTCTAGCGGGGGCCTACGAGCAGTACTTC. Amino acid sequence: CASSLALAGAYEQYF. The chain links TRBV7-2 to TRBJ2-7; TRBD2 matches 10 bases. The CDR3 totals 15 residues. Germline values: CDR1 SGHTA, CDR2 FQGNSA. J lost 2 bases, V lost 0 bases, and 1 base had no gene match.

For the CDR3, the DNA is TGCGCCAGCAGCGGAGGGACATGGGAGGGTGACTATGGCTACACCTTC. This codes for CASSGGTWEGDYGYTF. The V and J genes are TRBV5-1 and TRBJ1-2, with a tentative D call TRBD1 (6 bases). Germline CDR1 and CDR2: SGHRS and YFSETQ. Trimming removed 4 bases from V and 3 bases from J, with 19 bases in between. This CDR3 has 16 amino acids.

This chain connects TRBV6-5 to TRBJ2-1; 9 bases align to TRBD2. This CDR3 region has 16 residues. V lost 2 bases to trimming and J lost 2 bases; unmatched junction nucleotides: 4. CDR1 is MNHEY and CDR2 is SVGAGI in the germline V gene. CDR3 in amino acids: CASSYRERGAYNEQFF. CDR3 DNA: TGTGCCAGCAGTTACAGGGAGCGGGGGGCCTACAATGAGCAGTTCTTC.

The chain has TRBV11-2 and TRBJ2-3, with no clear D. This CDR3 comprises 14 residues. The germline V and J ends were trimmed by 5 bases and 4 bases, with 13 bases remaining between them. The V gene's germline CDR1 is SGHAT and CDR2 FQNNGV. For the CDR3, the DNA is TGTGCCAGCAGCCCCCCGTGGCCCTCAGATACGCAGTATTTT. This sequence encodes CASSPPWPSDTQYF.

V and J are TRBV29-1 and TRBJ2-7; 8 bases map to TRBD1. After removal of 7 bases from V and 6 bases from J, the junction contained 11 bases not matched to a gene. Germline CDR1 reads SQVTM; CDR2 reads ANQGSEA. The CDR3 runs to 13 residues. CDR3 nucleotides: TGCAGCGGCGAGGACAGGGAGTCCGGCGAGCAGTACTTC. Translation: CSGEDRESGEQYF.

The chain couples TRBV4-2 to TRBJ1-2, with TRBD1 matching 8 bases. This CDR3 region has 16 residues. With 0 bases clipped from V and 4 bases from J, the junction kept 7 bases outside the gene matches. Germline values: CDR1 LGHNA, CDR2 YNFKEQ. The CDR3 sequence is CASSQEVQGVSYGYTF. The CDR3 nucleotides read TGTGCCAGCAGCCAAGAGGTACAGGGGGTTAGCTATGGCTACACCTTC.

The chain links TRBV2 to TRBJ1-5, with 9 nucleotides matching TRBD1. Germline-derived CDR1 and CDR2 are SNHLY and FYNNEI. The junction had 7 bases not matched to a gene; V was cut back by 7 bases and J by 6 bases. The length of the CDR3 is 14 residues. CDR3: CASTRDRELQPQHF. The CDR3 DNA reads as TGTGCCAGCACCAGGGACAGGGAGCTTCAGCCCCAGCATTTT. Looking up the rest from reference TRBV2 and TRBJ1-5 gives the full variable domain: EPEVTQTPSHQVTQMGQEVILRCVPISNHLYFYWYRQILGQKVEFLVSFYNNEISEKSEIFDDQFSVERPDGSNFTLKIRSTKLEDSAMYFCASTRDRELQPQHFGDGTRLSIL.

Concerning this clone itself: The same CDR3 also results from other DNA sequences found in this sample. This chain uses TRBV12-3 or TRBV12-4 with TRBJ1-1; D gene ambiguous. V lost 3 bases, J lost 1 base, and 6 bases lay in between. This CDR3 has 13 residues. The CDR3 nucleotides are TGTGCCAGCAGTTTGTCCGGGAACACTGAAGCTTTCTTT. This sequence encodes CASSLSGNTEAFF.

The chain employs TRBV5-4 and TRBJ2-7, with 9 bases matching TRBD1. The CDR3 has 15 amino acids. The V segment lost 4 bases and the J segment 3 bases; nucleotides outside the gene matches: 8. Germline CDR1 is SGHNT and CDR2 is YYREEE (reference sequence). CDR3 sequence: CASSGSDRGLYEQYF. DNA of the CDR3: TGTGCCAGCAGCGGGTCGGACAGGGGCCTCTACGAGCAGTACTTC.

The rearrangement uses TRBV29-1 and TRBJ1-2, with 10 bases lining up with TRBD1. Unmatched junction bases numbered 12, after V lost 6 bases and J lost 8 bases. The CDR3 sequence is 14 residues long. CDR1 SQVTM and CDR2 ANQGSEA come from the germline V gene. CDR3 coding DNA: TGCAGCGTCCGAACGGGACAGGGGACGAAAGGCTACACCTTC. This codes for CSVRTGQGTKGYTF.

The CDR3 nucleotides are TGCGCCAGCAGTTCCGGGGGAGGGCTCGTTATTAACTATGGCTACACCTTC. Its protein product is CASSSGGGLVINYGYTF. The V and J genes are TRBV5-1 and TRBJ1-2; D is possibly TRBD1 (5 bases). Trimming pared 5 bases from V and 1 base from J, leaving 21 bases between. The CDR3 spans 17 residues. The V gene's germline CDR1 is SGHRS and CDR2 YFSETQ. The full variable domain, in which reference TRBV5-1 and TRBJ1-2 provide the parts outside the CDR3, is KAGVTQTPRYLIKTRGQQVTLSCSPISGHRSVSWYQQTPGQGLQFLFEYFSETQRNKGNFPGRFSGRQFSNSRSEMNVSTLELGDSALYLCASSSGGGLVINYGYTFGSGTRLTVV.

J is TRBJ1-4 and V is TRBV11-2; a possible D gene is TRBD1 (6 bases). The V and J ends lost 7 bases and 4 bases respectively, with 19 bases between them. CDR3 length: 16 residues. Germline V gives CDR1 SGHAT, CDR2 FQNNGV. CDR3 protein: CASTLLGGANNEKLFF. DNA for the CDR3: TGTGCCAGCACCCTTTTAGGGGGGGCTAATAATGAAAAACTGTTTTTT. The variable domain in full, completed from reference TRBV11-2 and TRBJ1-4, reads EAGVAQSPRYKIIEKRQSVAFWCNPISGHATLYWYQQILGQGPKLLIQFQNNGVVDDSQLPKDRFSAERLKGVDSTLKIQPAKLEDSAVYLCASTLLGGANNEKLFFGSGTQLSVL.

This clone was picked up a small number of times. The gene calls are TRBV6-2 or TRBV6-3 and TRBJ2-1; 10 positions agree with TRBD2. CDR3 length: 15 amino acids. The ends lost 6 bases at V and 8 bases at J; junction bases unmatched: 10. Germline V gene lookup returns CDR1 MNHEY and CDR2 SVGEGT. CDR3 bases: TGTGCCAGCAGCCCTGAGCGGGGGGGTCTCCATGAGCAGTTCTTC. Translating it yields CASSPERGGLHEQFF.

The CDR3 protein is CATGTLSNQPQHF. In DNA, the CDR3 is TGTGCCACCGGGACACTTAGCAATCAGCCCCAGCATTTT. The gene calls are TRBV10-3 and TRBJ1-5; possible D gene TRBD1, 6 bases. The germline CDR1 and CDR2 sequences are ENHRY and SYGVKD. V gave up 10 bases and J gave up 0 bases, with 10 bases separating them. The CDR3 extends over 13 amino acids.

The genes are TRBV14 and TRBJ2-7; D remains unclear. In germline, CDR1 is SGHDN, CDR2 FVKESK. V was shortened by 4 bases and J by 6 bases, with 13 bases between the two germline ends. The CDR3 totals 13 residues. This chain's CDR3 is CASSPHVLGEQYF. CDR3 nucleotides: TGTGCCAGCAGCCCCCACGTCCTCGGCGAGCAGTACTTC.

This chain uses TRBV30 with TRBJ1-2; 7 nucleotides align to TRBD1. V shed 5 bases, J shed 2 bases, and the junction held 17 bases outside the gene matches. CDR1 and CDR2 (germline): GTSNPN, SVGIG (reference sequence). This CDR3 has 17 residues. The CDR3 sequence: CAWGRLNRGLKNYGYTF. CDR3 coding DNA: TGTGCCTGGGGCCGCCTCAACAGGGGCCTGAAGAACTATGGCTACACCTTC.

To note about this clone: This CDR3 is also generated by other DNA sequences in the sample. The V and J genes are TRBV11-2 and TRBJ1-2, with D unresolved. This CDR3 region has 13 residues. The ends were cut back, 6 bases at V and 2 bases at J, with 10 bases in the middle. Germline CDR1 SGHAT, CDR2 FQNNGV. The CDR3 region is CASSPGINYGYTF. The DNA of the CDR3 is TGTGCCAGCAGTCCGGGGATAAACTATGGCTACACCTTC.

The genes are TRBV7-9 and TRBJ1-2; 10 bases fit TRBD1. The J segment lost 7 bases and the V segment lost 5 bases, leaving 13 bases of the junction unmatched. From germline, CDR1 is SEHNR and CDR2 FQNEAQ (reference sequence). The CDR3 has 16 residues. In nucleotides, the CDR3 is TGTGCCAGCAGCACCCAAGTGGGGACAGGGGATAGTGGCTACACCTTC. Protein: CASSTQVGTGDSGYTF.

The chain links TRBV18 to TRBJ2-1; 7 bases are shared with TRBD2. The trim removed 3 bases at V and 6 bases at J, leaving 11 bases unmatched. Germline V gene sequence: CDR1 KGHSH, CDR2 LQKENI. The length of the CDR3 is 16 residues. The CDR3 loop is CASSPAAGVPFNEQFF. The CDR3 DNA follows: TGTGCCAGCTCACCTGCCGCGGGGGTCCCCTTCAATGAGCAGTTCTTC.

This chain uses TRBV18 with TRBJ1-1; 8 bases line up with TRBD1. CDR1 KGHSH and CDR2 LQKENI come from the germline V gene. V dropped 5 bases and J dropped 0; count of bases not matched to a gene: 5. This CDR3 region has 15 residues. The DNA for the CDR3 is TGTGCCAGCTCAACCCGACAGGGGATGAACACTGAAGCTTTCTTT. Translation: CASSTRQGMNTEAFF. The entire variable domain, with the rest obtained from reference TRBV18 and TRBJ1-1, is as follows: NAGVMQNPRHLVRRRGQEARLRCSPMKGHSHVYWYRQLPEEGLKFMVYLQKENIIDESGMPKERFSAEFPKEGPSILRIQQVVRGDSAAYFCASSTRQGMNTEAFFGQGTRLTVV.

The rearrangement joins TRBV18 to TRBJ1-1; D is possibly TRBD1 (5 bases). V was cut by 0 bases and J by 0 bases, with 11 bases left in between. The CDR3 length is 16 residues. The germline V gene has CDR1 KGHSH and CDR2 LQKENI. The CDR3 DNA reads TGTGCCAGCTCACCACCGGGCGGGACGATGAACACTGAAGCTTTCTTT. Translated: CASSPPGGTMNTEAFF.

The CDR3 loop is CASSPGLGGHTEAFF. The CDR3 coding sequence is TGTGCCAGCAGTCCCGGGCTAGGGGGCCACACTGAAGCTTTCTTT. The chain combines TRBV14 with TRBJ1-1; 7 nucleotides align to TRBD1. The V and J ends lost 6 bases and 3 bases, in that order; junction bases with no gene match: 10. The CDR3 is 15 amino acids. Per the germline V gene, CDR1 is SGHDN and CDR2 is FVKESK.

The count of this clone is one. This sequence joins TRBV9 and TRBJ1-2, with 7 positions matching TRBD1. The CDR3 contains 15 residues. Germline loops: CDR1 SGDLS, CDR2 YYNGEE. With V trimmed by 5 bases and J by 6 bases, 13 bases remained unmatched. CDR3 sequence (DNA): TGTGCCAGCAGTATCCGCGCCACAGGGGTTGATGGCTACACCTTC. It codes for CASSIRATGVDGYTF.

This rearrangement joins TRBV5-1 to TRBJ1-2, with D perhaps matching TRBD1 (6 bases). The V end lost 1 base, the J end lost 6 bases, and 13 bases lay between the germline ends. This CDR3 contains 14 residues. Germline loops: CDR1 SGHRS, CDR2 YFSETQ. Here the CDR3 DNA reads TGCGCCAGCAGCTTGATACAGGGTTGGGATGGCTACACCTTC. Amino acid sequence: CASSLIQGWDGYTF.

The V call is TRBV4-2, the J call TRBJ1-1; D is unresolved. V lost 1 base and J 4 bases, leaving 10 bases between the germline ends. Germline V gives CDR1 LGHNA, CDR2 YNFKEQ. There are 14 residues in the CDR3. The CDR3 bases are TGTGCCAGCAGCCAAGTATCGACGGGCACTGAAGCTTTCTTT. It yields the protein CASSQVSTGTEAFF.

The V call is TRBV10-1, the J call TRBJ1-6; tentatively, D is TRBD1 (6 bases). The ends were cut back, 8 bases at V and 7 bases at J, with 12 bases in the middle. The CDR3 runs 13 residues. Germline V lookup: CDR1 WNHNN, CDR2 SYGVQD (reference sequence). The DNA for the CDR3 is TGCGCCAGCCGGTCGGGGGGCAATTCACCCCTCCACTTT. Amino acid sequence: CASRSGGNSPLHF.